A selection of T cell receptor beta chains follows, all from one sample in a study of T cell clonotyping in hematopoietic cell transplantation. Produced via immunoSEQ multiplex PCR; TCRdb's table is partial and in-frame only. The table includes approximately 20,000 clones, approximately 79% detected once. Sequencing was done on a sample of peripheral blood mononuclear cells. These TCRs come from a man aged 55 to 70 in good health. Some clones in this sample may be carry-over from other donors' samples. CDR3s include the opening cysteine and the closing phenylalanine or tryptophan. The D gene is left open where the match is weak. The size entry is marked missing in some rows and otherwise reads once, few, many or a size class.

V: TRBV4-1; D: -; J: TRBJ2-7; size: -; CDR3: CASSQEGGSWYEQYF; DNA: TGCGCCAGCAGCCAAGAGGGGGGATCTTGGTACGAGCAGTACTTC
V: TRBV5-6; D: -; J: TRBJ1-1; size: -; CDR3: CASSLDQGSNTEAFF; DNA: TGTGCCAGCAGCTTGGATCAGGGGTCAAACACTGAAGCTTTCTTT
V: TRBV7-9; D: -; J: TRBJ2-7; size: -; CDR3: CASSFVWSYEQYF; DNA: TGTGCCAGCAGCTTCGTATGGTCCTACGAGCAGTACTTC
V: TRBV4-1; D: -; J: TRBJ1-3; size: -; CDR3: CASSQEKIPSGNTIYF; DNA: TGCGCCAGCAGCCAAGAGAAGATCCCCTCTGGAAACACCATATATTTT
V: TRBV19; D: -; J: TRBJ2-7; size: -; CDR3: CASSITRVNEQYF; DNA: TGTGCCAGTAGTATAACCAGGGTCAACGAGCAGTACTTC
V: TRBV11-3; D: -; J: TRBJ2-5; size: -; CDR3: CASSLDFGGLKETQYF; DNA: TGTGCCAGCAGCTTAGATTTTGGGGGACTCAAGGAGACCCAGTACTTC
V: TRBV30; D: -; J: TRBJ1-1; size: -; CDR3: CAWSVTVNTEAFF; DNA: TGTGCCTGGAGTGTAACCGTGAACACTGAAGCTTTCTTT
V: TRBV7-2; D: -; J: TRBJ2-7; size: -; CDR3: CASSLWDNSYEQYF; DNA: TGTGCCAGCAGCTTATGGGACAATTCCTACGAGCAGTACTTC
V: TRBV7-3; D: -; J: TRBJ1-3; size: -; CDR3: CASSLIWGRGGGTSSGNTIYF; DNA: TGTGCCAGCAGCTTAATCTGGGGGAGGGGGGGAGGCACCTCCTCTGGAAACACCATATATTTT
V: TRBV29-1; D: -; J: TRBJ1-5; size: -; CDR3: CSPRIVRDTEYSNQPQHF; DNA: TGCAGCCCACGAATAGTGAGAGATACAGAATATAGCAATCAGCCCCAGCATTTT
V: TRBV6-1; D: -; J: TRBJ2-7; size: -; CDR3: CASSEAGGQPSYEQYF; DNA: TGTGCCAGCAGTGAAGCGGGGGGACAGCCCTCCTACGAGCAGTACTTC
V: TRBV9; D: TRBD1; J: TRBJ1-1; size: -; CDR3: CASSVEGANTEAFF; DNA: TGTGCCAGCAGCGTAGAGGGGGCGAACACTGAAGCTTTCTTT
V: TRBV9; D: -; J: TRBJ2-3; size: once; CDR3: CASSVVQSIGTQYF; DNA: TGTGCCAGCAGCGTAGTTCAGTCTATTGGTACGCAGTATTTT
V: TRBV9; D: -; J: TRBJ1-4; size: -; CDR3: CASSASGTREKLFF; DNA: TGTGCCAGCAGCGCATCCGGGACCCGGGAGAAACTGTTTTTT
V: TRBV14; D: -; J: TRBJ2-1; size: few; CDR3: CASSQDWTYNEQFF; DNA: TGTGCCAGCAGCCAAGATTGGACCTACAATGAGCAGTTCTTC
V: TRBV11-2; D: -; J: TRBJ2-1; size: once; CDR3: CASSLLSSYNEQFF; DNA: TGTGCCAGCAGCTTATTGAGCTCCTACAATGAGCAGTTCTTC
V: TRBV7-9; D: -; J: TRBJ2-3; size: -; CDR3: CASSLDSGYIDTQYF; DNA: TGTGCCAGCAGCTTAGACAGTGGCTATATTGATACGCAGTATTTT
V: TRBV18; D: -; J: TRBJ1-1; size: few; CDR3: CASSSQSSNTEAFF; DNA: TGTGCCAGCTCTTCCCAGTCATCGAACACTGAAGCTTTCTTT
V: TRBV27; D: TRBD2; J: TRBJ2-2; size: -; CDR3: CASSLGLAGGHTGELFF; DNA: TGTGCCAGCAGTTTAGGGCTAGCGGGGGGTCACACCGGGGAGCTGTTTTTT
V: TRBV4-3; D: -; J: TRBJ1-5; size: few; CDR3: CASSQDQNQPQHF; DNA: TGCGCCAGCAGCCAGGATCAAAATCAGCCCCAGCACTTT
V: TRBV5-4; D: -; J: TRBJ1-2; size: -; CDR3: CASSFRGRSRGYTF; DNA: TGTGCCAGCAGCTTTAGGGGTCGCTCTCGAGGCTACACCTTC
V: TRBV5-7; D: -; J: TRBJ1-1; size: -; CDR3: CASSLEDVGGLGTEAFF; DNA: TGTGCCAGCAGCTTGGAGGACGTGGGGGGGCTGGGAACTGAAGCTTTCTTT
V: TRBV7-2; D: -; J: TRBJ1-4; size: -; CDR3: CASSPEFSEKLFF; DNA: TGTGCCAGCAGCCCCGAATTTTCTGAAAAACTGTTTTTT
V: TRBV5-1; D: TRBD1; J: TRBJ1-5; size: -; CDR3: CASSLTGDNQPQHF; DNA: TGCGCCAGCAGCTTGACAGGGGACAATCAGCCCCAGCATTTT
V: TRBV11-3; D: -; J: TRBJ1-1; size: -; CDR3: CASSFGLIYGSEAFF; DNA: TGTGCCAGCAGCTTCGGGCTAATCTATGGCTCTGAAGCTTTCTTT
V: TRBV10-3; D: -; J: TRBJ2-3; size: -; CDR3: CAISESALSDTQYF; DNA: TGTGCCATCAGTGAGTCGGCCCTGTCGGATACGCAGTATTTT
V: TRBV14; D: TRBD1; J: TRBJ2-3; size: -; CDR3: CASSPTGILSSTDTQYF; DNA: TGTGCCAGCAGCCCGACAGGGATACTCTCTAGCACAGATACGCAGTATTTT
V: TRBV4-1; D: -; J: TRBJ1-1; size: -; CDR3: CASSQVRVMNTEAFF; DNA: TGCGCCAGCAGCCAAGTGCGGGTTATGAACACTGAAGCTTTCTTT
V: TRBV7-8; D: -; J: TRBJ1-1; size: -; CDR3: CASTMWGTEAFF; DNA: TGTGCCAGCACCATGTGGGGGACTGAAGCTTTCTTT
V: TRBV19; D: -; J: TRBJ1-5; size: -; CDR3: CASSISLNQPQHF; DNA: TGTGCCAGTAGTATCAGCCTCAATCAGCCCCAGCATTTT
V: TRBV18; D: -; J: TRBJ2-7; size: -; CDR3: CASSPRASYEQYF; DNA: TGTGCCAGCTCACCTCGTGCGTCCTACGAGCAGTACTTC
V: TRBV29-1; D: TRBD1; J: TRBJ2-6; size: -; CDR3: CSFTGGAGANVLTF; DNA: TGCAGCTTCACAGGGGGCGCTGGGGCCAACGTCCTGACTTTC
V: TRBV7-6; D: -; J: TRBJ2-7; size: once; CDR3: CASSSGQQSYEQYF; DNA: TGTGCCAGCAGCTCTGGACAGCAAAGCTACGAGCAGTACTTC
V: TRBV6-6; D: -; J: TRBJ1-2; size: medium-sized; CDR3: CASSSPGLTINYGYTF; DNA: TGTGCCAGCAGCTCACCAGGACTAACAATTAACTATGGCTACACCTTC
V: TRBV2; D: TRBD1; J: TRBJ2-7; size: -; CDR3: CASTLTGISYEQYF; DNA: TGTGCCAGCACCCTGACAGGGATTTCCTACGAGCAGTACTTC
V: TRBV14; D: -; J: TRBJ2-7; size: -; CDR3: CASSQGTITEQYF; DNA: TGTGCCAGCAGCCAAGGGACAATCACCGAGCAGTACTTC
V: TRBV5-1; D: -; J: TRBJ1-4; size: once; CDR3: CASSLDRNEKLFF; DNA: TGCGCCAGCAGCTTGGACAGGAATGAAAAACTGTTTTTT
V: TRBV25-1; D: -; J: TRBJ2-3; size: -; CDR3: CASSGATSTDTQYF; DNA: TGTGCCAGCAGTGGAGCGACTAGCACAGATACGCAGTATTTT
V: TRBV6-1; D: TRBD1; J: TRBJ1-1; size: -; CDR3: CASSQGVTEAFF; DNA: TGTGCCAGCAGCCAGGGGGTCACTGAAGCTTTCTTT
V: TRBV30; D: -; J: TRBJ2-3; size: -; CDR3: CAWKWGAGTDTQYF; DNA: TGTGCCTGGAAATGGGGCGCCGGCACAGATACGCAGTATTTT
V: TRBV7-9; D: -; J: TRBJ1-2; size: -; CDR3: CASSLKTAYGYTF; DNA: TGTGCCAGCAGCTTGAAGACGGCCTATGGCTACACCTTC
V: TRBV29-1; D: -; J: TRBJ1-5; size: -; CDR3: CSVWAGDGQPQHF; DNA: TGCAGCGTTTGGGCAGGGGATGGTCAGCCCCAGCATTTT
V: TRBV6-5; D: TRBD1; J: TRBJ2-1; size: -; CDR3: CASSFPGGEQFF; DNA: TGTGCCAGCAGTTTCCCAGGGGGTGAGCAGTTCTTC
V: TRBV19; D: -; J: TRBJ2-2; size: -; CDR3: CAAKRSALNTGELFF; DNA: TGTGCCGCCAAACGGAGCGCGTTGAACACCGGGGAGCTGTTTTTT
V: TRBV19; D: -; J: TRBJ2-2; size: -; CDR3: CASSPEGGYTGELFF; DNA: TGTGCCAGTAGCCCCGAGGGGGGGTACACCGGGGAGCTGTTTTTT
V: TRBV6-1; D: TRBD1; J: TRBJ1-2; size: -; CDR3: CASSLQGGESYGYTF; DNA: TGTGCCAGCAGTCTACAGGGGGGAGAGAGCTATGGCTACACCTTC
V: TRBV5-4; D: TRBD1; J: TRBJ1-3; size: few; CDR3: CASSTDRGGNTIYF; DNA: TGTGCCAGCAGCACAGACAGGGGAGGAAACACCATATATTTT
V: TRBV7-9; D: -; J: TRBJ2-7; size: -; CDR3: CASSQPQGSYEQYF; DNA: TGTGCCAGCAGCCAACCACAGGGCTCCTACGAGCAGTACTTC